Each of the 20 T cell receptor beta chains below was sequenced from the same sample in a study of a mutant IDH1 vaccine in newly diagnosed glioma. Time point: week 23, last vaccination. Vaccination comprised doses that each held 300 ug of mutant IDH1 20-mer peptide, plus topical imiquimod. Their cognate antigens are unknown. TCRdb keeps only in-frame clones here, not all; method: immunoSEQ multiplex PCR. The table includes 60,000 to 85,000 clones, around 85% detected once. Sequenced here: PBMCs, sampled from a glioma patient whose treatment included an IDH1 peptide vaccine. The receptors stem from a woman aged 45-65 years with glioma.

The chain joins TRBV27 to TRBJ2-5; possibly TRBD1 or TRBD2 for D (7 bases each). Germline V lookup: CDR1 MNHEY, CDR2 SMNVEV (reference sequence). V dropped 8 bases and J dropped 5 bases, with 27 bases sitting between them. The CDR3 runs 17 residues. In DNA form, the CDR3 reads TGTGCCAGCGGTGGGAGACCTCGACAGGGACTACCGGAGACCCAGTACTTC. Translated, it gives CASGGRPRQGLPETQYF.

This rearrangement joins TRBV6-6 to TRBJ2-2; D gene unclear. V was pared by 6 bases and J by 0 bases, with 11 bases between. CDR3 length: 15 amino acids. Per germline, CDR1 MNHNY and CDR2 SVGAGI (reference sequence). CDR3 DNA sequence: TGTGCCAGCAGCTCCCCTACTACGAACACCGGGGAGCTGTTTTTT. This codes for CASSSPTTNTGELFF.

The J gene is TRBJ1-1, the V gene TRBV9; D ambiguous. This CDR3 has 15 amino acids. Germline V gene sequence: CDR1 SGDLS, CDR2 YYNGEE. V gave up 0 bases and J gave up 4 bases, with 13 bases separating them. This chain's CDR3 is CASSVGRHGITEAFF. DNA of the CDR3: TGTGCCAGCAGCGTAGGGAGACACGGTATCACTGAAGCTTTCTTT.

The chain links TRBV30 to TRBJ2-2; 13 nucleotides match TRBD2. The CDR3 is made up of 19 amino acids. CDR1 is GTSNPN, CDR2 SVGIG, per germline (reference sequence). Unmatched junction bases numbered 9, after V lost 2 bases and J lost 0 bases. This chain's CDR3 is CAWSSPRLAGGSNTGELFF. The CDR3 DNA reads as TGTGCCTGGAGTTCCCCCCGACTAGCGGGAGGATCGAACACCGGGGAGCTGTTTTTT.

V is TRBV5-8 and J is TRBJ2-7; no definite D call. The CDR3 extends over 12 amino acids. Trimming removed 4 bases at V and 2 bases at J, with 7 bases between. Germline-derived CDR1 and CDR2 are SGHTS and YDEGEE. Written as DNA, the CDR3 is TGTGCCAGCAGCGGGGATACCTACGAGCAGTACTTC. As protein: CASSGDTYEQYF.

This rearrangement joins TRBV5-8 to TRBJ2-7; 9 positions agree with TRBD2. In germline, CDR1 is SGHTS, CDR2 YDEGEE. Trimming took 2 bases from V and 4 from J; bases not matched to a gene: 4. There are 14 residues in the CDR3. As DNA, the CDR3 is TGTGCCAGCAGCTTAGCGGGAGGCTATTACGAGCAGTACTTC. As protein: CASSLAGGYYEQYF.

The rearrangement uses TRBV11-2 and TRBJ2-7, with D possibly being TRBD2 (6 bases). The CDR3 has 15 residues. V was pared by 1 base and J by 2 bases, with 12 bases between. CDR1 SGHAT and CDR2 FQNNGV come from the germline V gene. CDR3 in DNA: TGTGCCAGCAGCTTAGGTGGGGGGACCCCCTACGAGCAGTACTTC. Translation: CASSLGGGTPYEQYF.

The V call is TRBV27, the J call TRBJ2-7; either TRBD1 or TRBD2 may fit D (5 bases each). The CDR3 length is 16 residues. V shed 5 bases and J shed 0 bases, with 17 bases lying between them. In germline, CDR1 is MNHEY, CDR2 SMNVEV (reference sequence). CDR3 sequence (DNA): TGTGCCAGCAGTCCTTCCTTCGGTGGGACCTCCTACGAGCAGTACTTC. This sequence encodes CASSPSFGGTSYEQYF.

The chain couples TRBV28 to TRBJ2-3; TRBD2 agrees at 8 bases. V shed 5 bases, J shed 4 bases, and the junction held 8 bases outside the gene matches. Germline loops: CDR1 MDHEN, CDR2 SYDVKM. CDR3 length: 15 amino acids. CDR3 protein: CASSQTGGFSDTQYF. The CDR3 DNA follows: TGTGCCAGCAGTCAAACGGGAGGGTTTTCAGATACGCAGTATTTT.

This chain joins TRBV5-1 and TRBJ2-1; the match to TRBD2 covers 8 bases. CDR1 is SGHRS and CDR2 is YFSETQ in the germline V gene. The trim removed 1 base at V and 5 bases at J, leaving 8 bases unmatched. CDR3 length: 16 residues. This chain's CDR3 is CASSLLAGPTHNEQFF. The CDR3 bases are TGCGCCAGCAGCTTGTTAGCGGGACCTACCCACAATGAGCAGTTCTTC.

This rearrangement joins TRBV6-5 to TRBJ2-7, with D unresolved. Trimming pared 4 bases from V and 1 base from J, leaving 11 bases between. CDR1 and CDR2 (germline): MNHEY, SVGAGI. The length of the CDR3 is 14 residues. CDR3 protein: CASSSVPVSYEQYF. The CDR3 bases are TGTGCCAGCAGTTCTGTGCCTGTATCCTACGAGCAGTACTTC.

This chain connects TRBV12-5 to TRBJ2-5, with TRBD2 as a possible D gene (6 bases). The V gene's germline CDR1 is LGHNT and CDR2 FRNRAP. V lost 7 bases to trimming and J lost 0 bases, with 18 bases between them. This CDR3 contains 16 residues. The CDR3 region is CASALRGGPYQETQYF. Here the CDR3 DNA reads TGTGCTAGTGCCCTAAGGGGAGGACCGTACCAAGAGACCCAGTACTTC.

J is TRBJ1-2 and V is TRBV7-9; a possible D gene is TRBD1 (6 bases). The germline gives CDR1 SEHNR, CDR2 FQNEAQ (reference sequence). CDR3 length equals 16 residues. V was shortened by 5 bases and J by 5 bases, with 21 bases between the two germline ends. The CDR3 DNA sequence: TGTGCCAGCAGCCTCGCCGGGGGGGCGAGGAATTATGGCTACACCTTC. This sequence encodes CASSLAGGARNYGYTF.

This clone has just one count. The chain recombines TRBV10-2 with TRBJ1-5; D is ambiguous. Between the trimmed V and J ends, which lost 0 bases and 11 bases, there was a span of 8 bases. The CDR3 spans 12 residues. Germline V CDR1 and CDR2: WSHSY, SAAADI. The CDR3 here is CASSESMGTQHF. The CDR3 DNA reads as TGCGCCAGCAGTGAGTCGATGGGGACCCAGCATTTT.

The chain recombines TRBV27 with TRBJ2-1, with TRBD1 matching 9 bases. Germline CDR1 and CDR2: MNHEY and SMNVEV (reference sequence). The CDR3 is 14 residues long. With V trimmed by 4 bases and J by 8 bases, 6 bases remained unmatched. The CDR3: CASSYRDRVDEQFF. CDR3 DNA: TGTGCCAGCAGTTATCGGGACAGGGTTGATGAGCAGTTCTTC.

The chain uses TRBV9 and TRBJ2-1, with TRBD2 matching over 8 bases. V shed 4 bases and J 7 bases; nucleotides not matched to a gene: 13. Germline-derived CDR1 and CDR2 are SGDLS and YYNGEE. The CDR3 runs 16 residues. CDR3 bases: TGTGCCAGCAGCCCCGAAGGGGCGGGAGGTGATAATGAGCAGTTCTTC. As protein: CASSPEGAGGDNEQFF.

V and J are TRBV27 and TRBJ2-7; 7 bases map to TRBD2. Germline V gene data show CDR1 as MNHEY and CDR2 as SMNVEV (reference sequence). The CDR3 runs to 14 residues. With 6 bases clipped from V and 0 bases from J, the junction kept 5 bases outside the gene matches. The CDR3 nucleotides are TGTGCCAGCAGCTTAGCGGGTATCTCCTACGAGCAGTACTTC. It encodes CASSLAGISYEQYF.

This chain joins TRBV6-1 and TRBJ2-5; 9 nucleotides align to TRBD1. Unmatched junction bases numbered 7, after V lost 6 bases and J lost 2 bases. Germline-derived CDR1 and CDR2 are MNHNS and SASEGT. The CDR3 loop spans 15 amino acids. The CDR3 DNA reads TGTGCCAGCAGAGGGCCGGGACAGGGACAAGAGACCCAGTACTTC. Translating it yields CASRGPGQGQETQYF.

On this clone: Within the sample, other DNA sequences also encode this same CDR3. This chain's CDR3 is CASSARAGGQFTGNTIYF. Here the CDR3 DNA reads TGTGCCAGCAGCGCCAGAGCAGGGGGCCAATTTACTGGAAACACCATATATTTT. This sequence joins TRBV7-9 and TRBJ1-3; 8 bases fit TRBD1. After removal of 5 bases from V and 2 bases from J, the junction contained 14 bases not matched to a gene. The CDR3 is 18 amino acids. Germline V lookup: CDR1 SEHNR, CDR2 FQNEAQ (reference sequence).

The chain combines TRBV10-3 with TRBJ1-6, with 7 positions matching TRBD1. J gave up 4 bases and V 5 bases, and 5 bases lay outside the gene matches. This CDR3 region has 15 residues. Germline V gene lookup returns CDR1 ENHRY and CDR2 SYGVKD. This CDR3 is CAISPQGKYNSPLHF. CDR3 sequence (DNA): TGTGCCATCAGTCCACAGGGGAAGTATAATTCACCCCTCCACTTT.